The 2 T cell receptor beta chains below were found in one sample sequenced in a study of T cell responses to AZD1222 COVID-19 vaccine. Profiling relied on immunoSEQ multiplex PCR, and the TCRdb table lists in-frame clones only, not all of them. The sample consists of about 79,000 clones, about 91% of them appearing once. The sequences come from peripheral blood, collected on day 0 of MenACWY control vaccination. All receptors derive from an adult in good health.

Only a few counts were recorded for this clone. This chain joins TRBV2 and TRBJ2-3; TRBD1 matches 9 bases. Per germline, CDR1 SNHLY and CDR2 FYNNEI. The CDR3 is made up of 14 amino acids. Trimming at V came to 10 bases and at J to 0 bases, leaving 5 bases not matched to a gene. The DNA for the CDR3 is TGTGCCATACCAGGACAGGGGAGCACAGATACGCAGTATTTT. This codes for CAIPGQGSTDTQYF.

This clone came up once. The junction departs from the called germline gene at one end, perhaps through a read error. This rearrangement joins TRBV28 to TRBJ2-2; D possibly corresponds to TRBD2 (6 bases). The CDR3 loop spans 14 amino acids. Looked up from germline, CDR1 is MDHEN and CDR2 is SYDVKM. Here the CDR3 reads CASSFLAKTGELFF. As DNA, the CDR3 is TGTGCCAGCAGTTTCCTAGCGAAGACCGGGGAGCTGTTTTTT.